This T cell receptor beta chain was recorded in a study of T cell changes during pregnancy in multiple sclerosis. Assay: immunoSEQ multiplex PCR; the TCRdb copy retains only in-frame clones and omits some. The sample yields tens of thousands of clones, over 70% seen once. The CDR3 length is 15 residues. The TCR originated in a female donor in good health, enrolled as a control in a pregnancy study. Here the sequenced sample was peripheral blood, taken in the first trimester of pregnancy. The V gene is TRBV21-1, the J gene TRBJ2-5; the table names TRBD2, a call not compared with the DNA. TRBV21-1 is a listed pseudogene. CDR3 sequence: CASSQSRDSKETQYF. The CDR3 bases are TGTGCCAGCAGTCAAAGCCGGGACTCCAAAGAGACCCAGTACTTC.